The 12 T cell receptor beta chains given below trace back to one sample, sequenced in a study of long-term antiretroviral therapy in people with HIV. The authors ran the immunoSEQ assay, v3.0, at survey level. Libraries were prepared by immunoSEQ multiplex PCR; TCRdb keeps only in-frame clonotypes and omits some of them. The sample holds about 29,000 clones, about 88% seen once. The sequencing used unsorted PBMCs, collected approximately 5 years before starting antiretroviral therapy. The receptor set was obtained from a man in his forties or fifties with HIV.

The rearrangement uses TRBV2 and TRBJ1-1; a possible D gene is TRBD1 (6 bases). The CDR3 runs 14 residues. The ends were cut back, 5 bases at V and 1 base at J, with 11 bases in the middle. Germline CDR1 SNHLY, CDR2 FYNNEI. This CDR3 reads CASSNLQGNTEAFF. In nucleotides, the CDR3 is TGTGCCAGCAGTAATTTACAGGGGAACACTGAAGCTTTCTTT.

V usage is TRBV5-1 and J usage is TRBJ2-3; 10 bases fit TRBD2. V shed 1 base, J shed 1 base, and the junction held 3 bases outside the gene matches. Germline V gene sequence: CDR1 SGHRS, CDR2 YFSETQ. The CDR3 is 16 residues long. The CDR3 loop is CASSLLGLAGTDTQYF. CDR3 coding DNA: TGCGCCAGCAGCTTGTTAGGACTAGCGGGCACAGATACGCAGTATTTT.

For the CDR3, the DNA is TGTGCCAGCAGCCCGACATCATTAGGCACTGAAGCTTTCTTT. Its protein is CASSPTSLGTEAFF. The V gene is TRBV9, the J gene TRBJ1-1, with D uncertain. The V end was cut by 4 bases, the J end by 4 bases, with 14 bases between. This CDR3 comprises 14 residues. CDR1 SGDLS and CDR2 YYNGEE come from the germline V gene.

The chain joins TRBV5-1 to TRBJ2-5; TRBD1 or TRBD2 may be the D gene (6 bases each). The CDR3 runs 14 residues. Trimming pared 2 bases from V and 2 bases from J, leaving 10 bases between. CDR1 is SGHRS, CDR2 YFSETQ, per germline. The CDR3 DNA reads as TGCGCCAGCAGCTTACAGGGACTTCAAGAGACCCAGTACTTC. Its translation is CASSLQGLQETQYF.

In its sample, this clone was seen a few times. The rearrangement links TRBV18 to TRBJ2-1, with D hard to call. The CDR3 covers 14 residues. Trimming removed 3 bases at V and 2 bases at J, with 8 bases between. Germline CDR1 KGHSH, CDR2 LQKENI. The CDR3 DNA reads TGTGCCAGCTCACCCACTCAAACCTACAATGAGCAGTTCTTC. Its translation: CASSPTQTYNEQFF. Together with reference TRBV18 and TRBJ2-1, the CDR3 gives the full variable domain: NAGVMQNPRHLVRRRGQEARLRCSPMKGHSHVYWYRQLPEEGLKFMVYLQKENIIDESGMPKERFSAEFPKEGPSILRIQQVVRGDSAAYFCASSPTQTYNEQFFGPGTRLTVL.

The chain joins TRBV7-6 to TRBJ1-2, with a possible D match to TRBD1 (6 bases). Germline V gives CDR1 SGHVS, CDR2 FNYEAQ. The CDR3 is 14 residues long. V was clipped by 1 base and J by 8 bases, with 14 bases between them. The CDR3 loop is CASSLERGGPGYTF. The CDR3, as DNA: TGTGCCAGCAGCTTAGAGAGGGGGGGACCAGGCTACACCTTC. The complete variable domain, with remaining parts taken from reference TRBV7-6 and TRBJ1-2, reads GAGVSQSPRYKVTKRGQDVALRCDPISGHVSLYWYRQALGQGPEFLTYFNYEAQQDKSGLPNDRFSAERPEGSISTLTIQRTEQRDSAMYRCASSLERGGPGYTFGSGTRLTVV.

This clone was found once. The V gene is TRBV25-1, the J gene TRBJ2-1; TRBD1 matches 7 bases. This CDR3 comprises 16 residues. Germline-derived CDR1 and CDR2 are MGHDK and SYGVNS. With V trimmed by 4 bases and J by 1 base, 7 bases remained unmatched. The CDR3 region is CASSGLLTGSYNEQFF. Written as DNA, the CDR3 is TGTGCCAGCAGTGGATTATTGACAGGGTCCTACAATGAGCAGTTCTTC.

This chain links TRBV18 with TRBJ1-5; D gene unclear. Germline V gene sequence: CDR1 KGHSH, CDR2 LQKENI. V lost 4 bases, J lost 6 bases, and 13 bases lay in between. This CDR3 comprises 14 residues. Here the CDR3 DNA reads TGTGCCAGCTCACTTGATCAATGGGGTCAGCCCCAGCATTTT. Translating gives CASSLDQWGQPQHF.

The chain is built from TRBV9 and TRBJ1-3, with D hard to call. Germline values: CDR1 SGDLS, CDR2 YYNGEE. CDR3 length: 16 residues. Trimming shortened V by 4 bases and J by 0 bases, and 14 bases separated the two germline ends. The CDR3 spells CASSLHTGASGNTIYF. The CDR3 bases are TGTGCCAGCAGCCTTCACACTGGAGCCTCTGGAAACACCATATATTTT. The full variable domain, completed using reference TRBV9 and TRBJ1-3, is DSGVTQTPKHLITATGQRVTLRCSPRSGDLSVYWYQQSLDQGLQFLIQYYNGEERAKGNILERFSAQQFPDLHSELNLSSLELGDSALYFCASSLHTGASGNTIYFGEGSWLTVV.

The chain joins TRBV9 to TRBJ2-5; 10 positions match TRBD2. V was pared by 3 bases and J by 7 bases, with 12 bases of the junction left unmatched. Germline assignment: CDR1 SGDLS and CDR2 YYNGEE. The CDR3 covers 16 residues. The CDR3 sequence is CASSEPSAGGAGTQYF. As DNA, the CDR3 is TGTGCCAGCAGCGAGCCCTCAGCGGGGGGGGCCGGGACCCAGTACTTC.

This clone showed up just a few times. The genes are TRBV2 and TRBJ1-5, with D perhaps TRBD1 (6 bases). The ends were cut back, 8 bases at V and 0 bases at J, with 14 bases in the middle. The CDR3 has 15 amino acids. Germline V gene sequence: CDR1 SNHLY, CDR2 FYNNEI. Here the CDR3 DNA reads TGTGCCAGCGAGGACAGCCTGTATAGCAATCAGCCCCAGCATTTT. This gives the protein CASEDSLYSNQPQHF.

This chain links TRBV7-8 with TRBJ2-1, with TRBD2 identical over 8 bases. Germline loops: CDR1 SGHVS, CDR2 FQNEAQ. V dropped 6 bases and J dropped 8; count of bases not matched to a gene: 12. The CDR3 spans 15 residues. The CDR3 sequence: CASRDSGGVRYEQFF. In DNA form, the CDR3 reads TGTGCCAGCAGGGACTCGGGGGGGGTGCGCTATGAGCAGTTCTTC.